Described below is a single T cell receptor (beta chain) sequence and its context. Its antigen is currently unknown. This CDR3 is built from 17 residues. The method was immunoSEQ multiplex PCR; TCRdb's version includes in-frame clones alone and lacks a portion of them. The sample records about 74,000 clones, 80% to 85% being singletons. This specimen belongs to a study of OX40 agonist ivuxolimab in advanced cancers. The study's findings and limits: Determination of antigen specificity was not performed for the expanded peripheral T cells.

The rearrangement joins TRBV12-2 to TRBJ1-4. TRBV12-2 is noted as a pseudogene. The sample in question was CD4+ or CD8+ T cells sorted from blood, obtained in a trial of the OX40 agonist ivuxolimab. The receptor's source is an adult with an advanced solid tumor such as melanoma, head and neck, liver or kidney cancer. The CDR3 protein is CASRLAICPATNEKLFF. DNA for the CDR3: TGTGCAAGTCGCTTAGCGATATGCCCTGCAACTAATGAAAAACTGTTTTTT.